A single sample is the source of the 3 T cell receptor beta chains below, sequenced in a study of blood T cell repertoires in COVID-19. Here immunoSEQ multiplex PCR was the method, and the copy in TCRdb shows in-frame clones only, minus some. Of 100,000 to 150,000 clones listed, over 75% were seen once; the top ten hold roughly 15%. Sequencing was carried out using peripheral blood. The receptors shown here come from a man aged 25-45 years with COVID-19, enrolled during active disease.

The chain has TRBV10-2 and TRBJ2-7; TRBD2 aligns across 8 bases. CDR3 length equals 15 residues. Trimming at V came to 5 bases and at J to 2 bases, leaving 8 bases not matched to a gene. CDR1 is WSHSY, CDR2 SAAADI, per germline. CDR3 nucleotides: TGCGCCAGCAGTATTAGCGGGACCGAGGCCTACGAGCAGTACTTC. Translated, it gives CASSISGTEAYEQYF.

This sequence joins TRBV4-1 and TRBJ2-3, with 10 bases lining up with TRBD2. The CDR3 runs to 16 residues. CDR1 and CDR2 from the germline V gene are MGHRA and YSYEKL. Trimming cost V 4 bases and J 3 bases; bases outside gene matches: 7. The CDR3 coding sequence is TGCGCCAGCAGCCGTCGGGCTAGCGGGGGTACAGATACGCAGTATTTT. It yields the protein CASSRRASGGTDTQYF.

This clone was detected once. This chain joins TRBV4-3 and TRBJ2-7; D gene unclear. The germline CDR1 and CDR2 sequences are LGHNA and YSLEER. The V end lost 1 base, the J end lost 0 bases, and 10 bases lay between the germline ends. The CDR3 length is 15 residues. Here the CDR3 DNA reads TGCGCCAGCAGCCAAGGTGGGCACCCCTCCTACGAGCAGTACTTC. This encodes CASSQGGHPSYEQYF.